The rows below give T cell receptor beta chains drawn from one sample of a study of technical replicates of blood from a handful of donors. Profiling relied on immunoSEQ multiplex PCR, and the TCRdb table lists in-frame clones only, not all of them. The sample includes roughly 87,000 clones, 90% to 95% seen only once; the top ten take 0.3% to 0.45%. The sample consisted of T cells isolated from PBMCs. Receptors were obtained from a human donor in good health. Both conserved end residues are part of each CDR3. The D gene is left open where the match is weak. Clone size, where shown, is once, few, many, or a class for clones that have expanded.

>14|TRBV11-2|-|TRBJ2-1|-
TGTGCCAGCAGCTTAATCTCAGGGGAAGGACCAGGGATCTTC
CASSLISGEGPGIF
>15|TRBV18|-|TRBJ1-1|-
TGTGCCAGCTCACCGGCTCATGGCCACAGGGCTGAAGCTTTCTTT
CASSPAHGHRAEAFF
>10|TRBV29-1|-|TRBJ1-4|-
TGCAGCGTTGCGGGTGAAAAACTGTTTTTT
CSVAGEKLFF
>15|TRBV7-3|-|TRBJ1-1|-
TGTGCCAGCAGCCCGCTTTTGGGGGCCCCTACTGAAGCTTTCTTT
CASSPLLGAPTEAFF
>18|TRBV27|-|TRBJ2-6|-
TGTGCCAGCAGTTTCGTGGGGTCGGGAGTCCCCGGGGCCAACGTCCTGACTTTC
CASSFVGSGVPGANVLTF
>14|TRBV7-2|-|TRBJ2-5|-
TGTGCCAGCAGCCCTCCTGCGTGGCAAGAGACCCAGTACTTC
CASSPPAWQETQYF
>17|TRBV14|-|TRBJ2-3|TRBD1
TGTGCCAGCAGCCACTCCACCCGGACAGGGGGGAGAGATACGCAGTATTTT
CASSHSTRTGGRDTQYF
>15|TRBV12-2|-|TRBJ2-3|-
TGTGCAAGTCGTCTTCCAGGGGGCGGCACAGATACGCAGTATTTT
CASRLPGGGTDTQYF
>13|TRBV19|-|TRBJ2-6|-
TGTGCCAGTACGACTTCTGGGGCCAACGTCCTGACTTTC
CASTTSGANVLTF
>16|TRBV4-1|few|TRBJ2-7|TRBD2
TGCGCCAGCAGCCAAGATTGGTTGGGCGGGAGGAACGAGCAGTACTTC
CASSQDWLGGRNEQYF
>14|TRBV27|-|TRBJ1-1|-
TGTGCCAGCAGTCCGCTCACGCTAAACACTGAAGCTTTCTTT
CASSPLTLNTEAFF
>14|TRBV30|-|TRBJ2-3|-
TGTGCCTGGAATCTACTAGCCGGCACAGATACGCAGTATTTT
CAWNLLAGTDTQYF
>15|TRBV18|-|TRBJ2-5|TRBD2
TGTGCCAGCTCACCGCTCGCGGGGGACCGGGAGACCCAGTACTTC
CASSPLAGDRETQYF
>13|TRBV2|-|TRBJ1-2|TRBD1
TGTGCCAGCCCCACGACAGGGTCGTATGGCTACACCTTC
CASPTTGSYGYTF
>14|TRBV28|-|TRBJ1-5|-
TGTGCCAGCAGTCCAGGGACTGGCAATCAGCCCCAGCATTTT
CASSPGTGNQPQHF
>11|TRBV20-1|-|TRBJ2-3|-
TGCAGTGCGGTCCTAGGTGATACGCAGTATTTT
CSAVLGDTQYF
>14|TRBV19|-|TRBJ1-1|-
TGTGCCAGTAGTATTATCTTTTCAGGGACAGAAGCTTTCTTT
CASSIIFSGTEAFF
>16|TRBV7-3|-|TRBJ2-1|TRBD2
TGTGCCAGCAGCTTAGGCAGGACTAGCTCTTACAATGAGCAGTTCTTC
CASSLGRTSSYNEQFF
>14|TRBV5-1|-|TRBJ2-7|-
TGCGCCAGCAGCTTAGCGGGTAACTCCTACGAGCAGTACTTC
CASSLAGNSYEQYF
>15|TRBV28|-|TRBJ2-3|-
TGTGCCAGCAAGAGCCCCGGAATTGTAGAGGGTACGCAGTATTTT
CASKSPGIVEGTQYF
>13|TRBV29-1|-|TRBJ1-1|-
TGCAGCGTTGAAGATAACGGGGGTCCGGGTGATTTCTTT
CSVEDNGGPGDFF
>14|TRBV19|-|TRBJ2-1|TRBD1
TGTGCCAGTAGTCCGTGGGACAGGGGGCATGAGCAGTTCTTC
CASSPWDRGHEQFF
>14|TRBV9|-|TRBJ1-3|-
TGTGCCAGTTCGACTGGGGCCTCTGGAAACACCATATATTTT
CASSTGASGNTIYF
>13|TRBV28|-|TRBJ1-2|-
TGTGCAGCTTTAGAGCAGGCGACGTATGGCTACACCTTC
CAALEQATYGYTF
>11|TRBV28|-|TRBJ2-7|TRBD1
TGTGGCACAGGGGGCTCCAACGAGCAGTACTTC
CGTGGSNEQYF
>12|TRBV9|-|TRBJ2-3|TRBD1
TGTGCCAGCAGCGTCCGACAGGGGGCGCAGTATTTT
CASSVRQGAQYF
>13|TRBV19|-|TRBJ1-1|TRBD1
TGTGCCAGTAGTACAGGGGGCAACACTGAAGCTTTCTTT
CASSTGGNTEAFF
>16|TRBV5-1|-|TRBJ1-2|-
TGCGCCAGCAGCTTGGTGATGGGGGCAGGTCCCTATGGCTACACCTTC
CASSLVMGAGPYGYTF
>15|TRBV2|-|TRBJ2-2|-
TGTGCCATCGACTTGGGGCGAGCAAACACCGGGGAGCTGTTTTTT
CAIDLGRANTGELFF
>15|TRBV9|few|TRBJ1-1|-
TGTGCCAGCAGCGTAGAGGGGGTTCTCAACACTGAAGCTTTCTTT
CASSVEGVLNTEAFF
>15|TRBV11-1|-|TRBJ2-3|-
TGTGCCAGCAGCTTAATTGGCATTGTCACAGATACGCAGTATTTT
CASSLIGIVTDTQYF
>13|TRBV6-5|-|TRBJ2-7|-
TGTGCCAGCAGTTACGGACATGGCTACGAGCAGTACTTC
CASSYGHGYEQYF
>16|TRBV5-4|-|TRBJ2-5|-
TGTGCCAGCAGCCCCGGACACCCTGGTCGAAGAGAGACCCAGTACTTC
CASSPGHPGRRETQYF
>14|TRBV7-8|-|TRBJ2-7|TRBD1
TGTGCCAGCAGCTTCGGGACAGGCTCCTACGAGCAGTACTTC
CASSFGTGSYEQYF
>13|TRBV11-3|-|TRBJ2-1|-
TGTGCCAGCAGCTTAGGGTTGCGGAATGAGCAGTTCTTC
CASSLGLRNEQFF
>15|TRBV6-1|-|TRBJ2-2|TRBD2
TGTGCCAGTGCAGCGGGAGAGTTAAGCACCGGGGAGCTGTTTTTT
CASAAGELSTGELFF
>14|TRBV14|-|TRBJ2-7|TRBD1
TGTGCCAGCAGCCCCGACAGGGAAATTCGCGAGCAGTACTTC
CASSPDREIREQYF
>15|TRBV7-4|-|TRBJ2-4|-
TGTGCCAGCAGCTTAAGAGCGGGCGTCAAAAACATTCAGTACTTC
CASSLRAGVKNIQYF
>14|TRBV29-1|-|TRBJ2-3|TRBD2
TGCAGCGTTGGAGCGGGACTCATCACAGATACGCAGTATTTT
CSVGAGLITDTQYF
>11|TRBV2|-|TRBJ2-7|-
TGTGCCACGGGACTTGCCTACGAGCAGTACTTC
CATGLAYEQYF
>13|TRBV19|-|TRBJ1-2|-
TGTGCCAGTACCTACTCAACTAACTATGGCTACACCTTC
CASTYSTNYGYTF
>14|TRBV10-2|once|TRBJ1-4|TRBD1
TGCGCCAGCAGTGTACAGGGGGCTAATGAAAAACTGTTTTTT
CASSVQGANEKLFF
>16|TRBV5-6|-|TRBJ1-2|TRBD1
TGTGCCAGCAGCTCCGGGACAGGGAAGGGGGACTATGGCTACACCTTC
CASSSGTGKGDYGYTF
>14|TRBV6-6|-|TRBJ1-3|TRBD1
TGTGCCAGCAGTCGTGGGGACAGGCCGGACACCATATATTTT
CASSRGDRPDTIYF
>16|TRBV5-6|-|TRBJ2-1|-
TGTGCCAGCAGGTTGAACCATCGGGAGTACGGGAATGAGCAGTTCTTC
CASRLNHREYGNEQFF
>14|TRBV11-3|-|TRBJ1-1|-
TGTGCCAGCAGCCGATTCACAATGAACACTGAAGCTTTCTTT
CASSRFTMNTEAFF
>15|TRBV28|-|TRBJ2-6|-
TGTGCCAGCAGTTTTCCTGATAGTGGGGCCAACGTCCTGACTTTC
CASSFPDSGANVLTF
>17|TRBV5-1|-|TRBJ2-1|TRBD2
TGCGCCAGCAGCCTTTTGACTAGCGAACTCTCCTACAATGAGCAGTTCTTC
CASSLLTSELSYNEQFF
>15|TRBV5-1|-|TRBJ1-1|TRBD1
TGCGCCAGCAGTGGACAGGGGGCAGGGGTCACTGAAGCTTTCTTT
CASSGQGAGVTEAFF
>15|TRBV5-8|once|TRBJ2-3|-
TGTGCCAGCAGCTTGGGGGGCAGCCTAACGAATACGCAGTATTTT
CASSLGGSLTNTQYF
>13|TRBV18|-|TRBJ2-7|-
TGTGCCAGCTCACCATCGGGGGGCCACGAGCAGTACTTC
CASSPSGGHEQYF
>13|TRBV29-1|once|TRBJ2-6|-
TGCAGCGTCCAGGCCTCTGGGGCCAACGTCCTGACTTTC
CSVQASGANVLTF
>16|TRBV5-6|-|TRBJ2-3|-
TGTGCCAGCAATTTTTTGCAGGACTATAAAACAGATACGCAGTATTTT
CASNFLQDYKTDTQYF